The 21 T cell receptor beta chains below all came from one sample that was sequenced in a study of blood T cell repertoires in COVID-19. Profiling relied on immunoSEQ multiplex PCR, and the TCRdb table lists in-frame clones only, not all of them. The table includes 120,000 or so clones, 83% detected once. Sequencing was performed on peripheral blood. The origin of the receptors is a man older than 75 with active or convalescent COVID-19.

The chain recombines TRBV6-5 with TRBJ2-3, with 9 nucleotides matching TRBD2. J was trimmed by 4 bases and V by 0 bases; bases with no gene match: 5. The CDR3 contains 16 residues. Germline V gene lookup returns CDR1 MNHEY and CDR2 SVGAGI. The CDR3 DNA is TGTGCCAGCAGTTACTCTGGCGGGGGGGCGGCAGATACGCAGTATTTT. This translates into CASSYSGGGAADTQYF.

V gene TRBV2 combines with J gene TRBJ2-7; D ambiguous. This CDR3 is built from 12 residues. The V end was cut by 1 base, the J end by 4 bases, with 5 bases between. Germline V gene lookup returns CDR1 SNHLY and CDR2 FYNNEI. The DNA of the CDR3 is TGTGCCAGCAGTGAAGAGAGGTACGAGCAGTACTTC. Protein: CASSEERYEQYF.

This chain links TRBV9 with TRBJ2-7; 8 bases are a match to TRBD1. This CDR3 region has 15 residues. Germline trimming cut 4 bases from V and 7 bases from J; bases unmatched to any gene: 13. From germline, CDR1 is SGDLS and CDR2 YYNGEE. CDR3 nucleotides: TGTGCCAGCAGCCCCCGGGGGACAGGCCGAGGGGAGCAGTACTTC. It encodes CASSPRGTGRGEQYF.

The chain links TRBV19 to TRBJ2-5; D is unclear. The CDR3 is made up of 13 amino acids. Trimming pared 3 bases from V and 5 bases from J, leaving 10 bases between. Germline CDR1 and CDR2: LNHDA and SQIVND (reference sequence). CDR3: CASSIRQVETQYF. CDR3 sequence (DNA): TGTGCCAGTAGTATCCGGCAGGTTGAGACCCAGTACTTC. Based on the CDR3 plus reference TRBV19 and TRBJ2-5, the full variable domain is DGGITQSPKYLFRKEGQNVTLSCEQNLNHDAMYWYRQDPGQGLRLIYYSQIVNDFQKGDIAEGYSVSREKKESFPLTVTSAQKNPTAFYLCASSIRQVETQYFGPGTRLLVL.

The V call is TRBV6-5, the J call TRBJ2-2; D may be TRBD2 (5 bases). The V and J ends lost 6 bases and 2 bases respectively, with 7 bases between them. The germline gives CDR1 MNHEY, CDR2 SVGAGI. The CDR3 runs to 13 residues. The CDR3 bases are TGTGCCAGCAGATCTAGCAACACCGGGGAGCTGTTTTTT. Its translation: CASRSSNTGELFF.

This clone was observed a single time. The CDR3 loop reads CASSPDIFSYEQYF. CDR3 DNA sequence: TGTGCCAGCAGCCCCGACATATTCTCCTACGAGCAGTACTTC. This chain joins TRBV7-2 and TRBJ2-7; D uncertain. The V gene lost 5 bases and the J gene lost 0 bases, with 11 bases spanning the gap. Germline assignment: CDR1 SGHTA and CDR2 FQGNSA. This CDR3 contains 14 residues.

This chain uses TRBV5-1 with TRBJ1-1; TRBD1 agrees at 7 bases. Germline CDR1 and CDR2: SGHRS and YFSETQ. This CDR3 has 14 amino acids. V dropped 5 bases and J dropped 5; count of bases not matched to a gene: 9. CDR3 bases: TGCGCCAGCAGAACTCAGGGGGGATTGACTGAAGCTTTCTTT. It yields the protein CASRTQGGLTEAFF. Drawing the rest from reference TRBV5-1 and TRBJ1-1, the complete variable domain is KAGVTQTPRYLIKTRGQQVTLSCSPISGHRSVSWYQQTPGQGLQFLFEYFSETQRNKGNFPGRFSGRQFSNSRSEMNVSTLELGDSALYLCASRTQGGLTEAFFGQGTRLTVV.

J is TRBJ1-1 and V is TRBV10-3; 8 nucleotides match TRBD1. J gave up 8 bases and V 5 bases, and 7 bases lay outside the gene matches. The CDR3 has 13 residues. CDR1 is ENHRY and CDR2 is SYGVKD in the germline V gene. The CDR3 region has the DNA TGTGCCATCAGTACTGAGGACAGGGTAGAAGCTTTCTTT. It codes for CAISTEDRVEAFF.

This sequence joins TRBV11-3 and TRBJ2-2; D is unclear. Germline CDR1 SGHNT, CDR2 YENEEA. The V and J ends lost 1 base and 6 bases respectively, with 6 bases between them. The CDR3 totals 13 residues. The CDR3 reads CASSLVPSGELFF. In DNA form, the CDR3 reads TGTGCCAGCAGCTTAGTCCCCTCCGGGGAGCTGTTTTTT.

The chain couples TRBV24-1 to TRBJ1-5; possibly TRBD1 for D (6 bases). Germline CDR1 reads KGHDR; CDR2 reads SFDVKD. The CDR3 loop spans 13 amino acids. V was clipped by 9 bases and J by 6 bases, with 14 bases between them. CDR3 residues: CATQAGAAQPQHF. Here the CDR3 DNA reads TGTGCCACCCAAGCAGGGGCCGCTCAGCCCCAGCATTTT.

This clone was recorded once. The chain recombines TRBV2 with TRBJ1-5; possibly TRBD1 for D (5 bases). The CDR3 runs 15 residues. Germline CDR1 reads SNHLY; CDR2 reads FYNNEI. V lost 7 bases to trimming and J lost 8 bases, with 21 bases between them. The CDR3 region is CASTPSGGSIEPQHF. The CDR3 region has the DNA TGTGCCAGCACTCCGAGCGGGGGGTCCATCGAGCCCCAGCATTTT.

The gene calls are TRBV18 and TRBJ1-1; D is undetermined. CDR1 and CDR2 from the germline V gene are KGHSH and LQKENI. V was shortened by 0 bases and J by 1 base, with 15 bases between the two germline ends. The CDR3 spans 17 residues. Here the CDR3 DNA reads TGTGCCAGCTCACCACCAACGGACTTTGAGCGGAACACTGAAGCTTTCTTT. Residues: CASSPPTDFERNTEAFF.

The rearrangement links TRBV7-2 to TRBJ2-3; D unclear. Germline V gene sequence: CDR1 SGHTA, CDR2 FQGNSA. There are 14 residues in the CDR3. V lost 1 base, J lost 2 bases, and 7 bases lay in between. CDR3 sequence (DNA): TGTGCCAGCAGCTTAGAGCAAGTCACAGATACGCAGTATTTT. Translation: CASSLEQVTDTQYF.

The genes are TRBV4-3 and TRBJ2-7; 8 bases match TRBD1. After removal of 1 base from V and 2 bases from J, the junction contained 4 bases not matched to a gene. CDR3 size: 15 residues. CDR1 and CDR2 (germline): LGHNA, YSLEER. CDR3 coding DNA: TGCGCCAGCAGCCAAGGAGACAGGGGAACCTACGAGCAGTACTTC. Translated, it gives CASSQGDRGTYEQYF.

The DNA for the CDR3 is TGCGCCAGCAGCTTGGAAGGGACAGTGAACACTGAAGCTTTCTTT. Its protein product is CASSLEGTVNTEAFF. The chain joins TRBV5-1 to TRBJ1-1; 7 nucleotides match TRBD1. The CDR3 is 15 residues long. Trimming cost V 0 bases and J 0 bases; bases outside gene matches: 2. Germline V lookup: CDR1 SGHRS, CDR2 YFSETQ.

In its sample, this clone was seen once. The chain carries TRBV7-2 and TRBJ1-2; 7 bases are a match to TRBD1. Per the germline V gene, CDR1 is SGHTA and CDR2 is FQGNSA. The V and J ends lost 0 bases and 4 bases, in that order; junction bases with no gene match: 5. The CDR3 is 15 residues long. The CDR3 nucleotides are TGTGCCAGCAGCTTAGCGGGGACAGAGTTCTATGGCTACACCTTC. It is translated as CASSLAGTEFYGYTF.

The chain is built from TRBV12-3 or TRBV12-4 and TRBJ1-2; D is uncertain. V was pared by 1 base and J by 4 bases, with 7 bases between. The CDR3 contains 13 residues. The DNA of the CDR3 is TGTGCCAGCAGTTTAGATGGCGGCTATGGCTACACCTTC. Protein: CASSLDGGYGYTF.

The chain is built from TRBV6-5 and TRBJ1-1; the D gene is possibly TRBD1 (5 bases). This CDR3 comprises 13 residues. Trimming took 6 bases from V and 1 from J, leaving 9 bases between them. The germline V gene has CDR1 MNHEY and CDR2 SVGAGI. The CDR3 region is CASRKTGNTEAFF. CDR3 DNA: TGTGCCAGCAGGAAAACAGGGAACACTGAAGCTTTCTTT.

This clone was recorded once. The rearrangement links TRBV19 to TRBJ2-1; possibly TRBD2 for D (5 bases). CDR1 is LNHDA and CDR2 is SQIVND in the germline V gene (reference sequence). The CDR3 is made up of 15 amino acids. V was shortened by 6 bases and J by 3 bases, with 15 bases between the two germline ends. CDR3 nucleotides: TGTGCCAGTAGCCGAGGCGGGCACTACTACAATGAGCAGTTCTTC. This encodes CASSRGGHYYNEQFF.

The chain recombines TRBV10-3 with TRBJ1-2, with D unresolved. Germline V gene sequence: CDR1 ENHRY, CDR2 SYGVKD. Trimming left V 0 bases short and J 8 bases short, with 19 bases between. This CDR3 has 16 residues. CDR3 loop: CAISESIGAVLGGYTF. The CDR3 DNA reads as TGTGCCATCAGTGAGTCAATAGGCGCGGTGCTCGGGGGCTACACCTTC.

This clone was seen only a few times. This chain connects TRBV7-2 to TRBJ1-5, with 7 bases aligning to TRBD1. The CDR3 sequence is 15 residues long. In germline, CDR1 is SGHTA, CDR2 FQGNSA. V shed 6 bases and J 6 bases; nucleotides not matched to a gene: 11. The CDR3 spells CASSTDRERGQPQHF. CDR3 nucleotides: TGTGCCAGCAGTACCGACAGGGAACGGGGTCAGCCCCAGCATTTT.